This T cell receptor beta chain emerged from a study of response to subunit inactivated influenza vaccine (dated by TCRdb to between 2017 and 2018). The study in broad terms: The study used deep quantitative T cell receptor repertoire profiling to track responses to a trivalent subunit inactivated influenza vaccine. Results the study describes overall, beyond this receptor: The authors suggested that each seasonal influenza vaccination may recruit only a limited number of new T cells.

The V end loses 0 bases and the J end loses 2 bases, and a stretch of 16 bases separates them. CDR1 and CDR2 (SGHDT, YYEEEE) derive from the germline V gene. The CDR3 sequence holds 17 residues, the cysteine and phenylalanine included. The retained sequence is limited to the CDR3, 51 bases, with the frame set at the first base. As regards this clonotype: Its antigen specificity is not known. No per-base quality is available; no much larger clone lies one base away.

The library relied on RT-PCR. The sequencer listed for this sample is Illumina HiSeq 2500. TCRdb trimmed the raw reads at Q25, called clones with MiXCR and kept productive beta chains. Records with the same CDR3 protein are collapsed into one entry carrying the most frequent genes and DNA. In all, the sample holds about 570,000 distinct CDR3 sequences, and over 9% of those were seen once. Around 10% of the sample comes from the top ten. A further study also used this sample, focusing on T cells expressing NK-cell markers. From that second study: 5'RACE template switching, by which a universal primer site and unique molecular identifiers were added, was used to make TCR beta cDNA libraries. TCR beta-chain repertoires were profiled in sorted CD3+CD56+NKG2C+, CD3+CD56+NKG2C- and CD3+CD56-NKG2C+ T-cell subsets from fewer than 10 donors. Seven of the eight sequenced donors were HCMV-seropositive and one was HCMV-seronegative. In several experiments an anti-gammadeltaTCR antibody was added to restrict sorting to alphabetaTCR-expressing T cells. In more than 5 donors, the dominant CD3+CD56+NKG2C+ clonotypes were found to rank among the top 10 CD8+ clonotypes and to make up about 1.0-7.5% of CD8+ T cells. Those dominant clonotypes were again the most abundant among CD3+CD56-NKG2C+ cells in a few donors, at about 28.3-65%. Whether the expanded NKG2C-expressing T cell clones were specific for HCMV antigens was left unclear. The eight sequenced donors were randomly selected healthy volunteers, three men and five women. HCMV-specific IgG was detected in serum with a commercial ELISA kit to determine HCMV serostatus. Ficoll density gradient centrifugation was used to isolate peripheral blood mononuclear cells from blood. Bulk peripheral blood T-cell repertoires were additionally sequenced from unsorted PBMC for about six donors. cDNA synthesis was primed from the TCR beta constant segment and was followed by two successive PCR amplification steps. Sequencing of the libraries produced 2 x 150 bp reads on Illumina HiSeq 2000/2500, MiSeq or NextSeq. Reads were demultiplexed and grouped by UMI with MIGEC, and clonotypes were assembled and quantified with MiTCR. Only TCR cDNA sequences supported by at least two reads were kept to exclude erroneous sequences. The tcR package was used for downstream repertoire analysis, with clonotypes matched between fractions based on CDR3 nucleotide sequence plus V segment. VDJmatch was used to annotate antigen specificity against VDJdb, with one amino acid substitution in CDR3 permitted.

The chain employs TRBV5-6 and TRBJ2-3; the D region is possibly TRBD1 or TRBD2, each matching across 5 bases. Sequenced here: PBMCs from blood, sampled on the day of vaccination. The sequence derives from a man aged 50 or older who received an inactivated influenza vaccine. Donor details come from another sample of the same person, matched by shared clones. The CDR3: CASSLASEGWITDTQYF. Here is the DNA: TGTGCCAGCAGCTTGGCCTCAGAGGGGTGGATCACAGATACGCAGTATTTT. The variable domain in full, with residues beyond the CDR3 obtained from the reference TRBV5-6 and TRBJ2-3 genes, is DAGVTQSPTHLIKTRGQQVTLRCSPKSGHDTVSWYQQALGQGPQFIFQYYEEEERQRGNFPDRFSGHQFPNYSSELNVNALLLGDSALYLCASSLASEGWITDTQYFGPGTRLTVL.